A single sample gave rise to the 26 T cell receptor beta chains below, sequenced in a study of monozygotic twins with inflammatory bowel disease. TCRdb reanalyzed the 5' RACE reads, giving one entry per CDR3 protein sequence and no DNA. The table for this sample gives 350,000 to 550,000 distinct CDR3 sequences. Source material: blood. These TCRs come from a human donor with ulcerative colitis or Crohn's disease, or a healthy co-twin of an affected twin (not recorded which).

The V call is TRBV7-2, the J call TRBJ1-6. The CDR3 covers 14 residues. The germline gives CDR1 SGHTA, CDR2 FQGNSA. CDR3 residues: CASSLVTDNSPLHF.

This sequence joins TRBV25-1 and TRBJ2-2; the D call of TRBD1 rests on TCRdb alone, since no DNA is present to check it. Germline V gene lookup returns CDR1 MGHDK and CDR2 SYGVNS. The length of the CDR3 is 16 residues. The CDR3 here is CASTGAGTANTGELFF.

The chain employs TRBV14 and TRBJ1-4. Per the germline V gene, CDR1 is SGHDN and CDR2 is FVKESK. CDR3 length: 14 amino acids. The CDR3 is CASSQGAGVEKLFF.

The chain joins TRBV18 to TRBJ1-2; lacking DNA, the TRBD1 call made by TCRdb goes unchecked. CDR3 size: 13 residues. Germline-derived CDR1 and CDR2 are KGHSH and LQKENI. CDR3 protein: CASSPPQGHGYTF.

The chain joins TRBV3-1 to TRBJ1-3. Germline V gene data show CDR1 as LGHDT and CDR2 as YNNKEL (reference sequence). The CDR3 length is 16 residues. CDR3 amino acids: CASSQDDRISGNTIYF. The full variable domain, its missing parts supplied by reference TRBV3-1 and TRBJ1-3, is DTAVSQTPKYLVTQMGNDKSIKCEQNLGHDTMYWYKQDSKKFLKIMFSYNNKELIINETVPNRFSPKSPDKAHLNLHINSLELGDSAVYFCASSQDDRISGNTIYFGEGSWLTVV.

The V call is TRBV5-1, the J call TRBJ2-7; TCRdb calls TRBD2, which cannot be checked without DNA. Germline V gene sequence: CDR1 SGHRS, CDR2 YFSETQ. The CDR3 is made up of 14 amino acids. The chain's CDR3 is CASSKDRGSYEQYF.

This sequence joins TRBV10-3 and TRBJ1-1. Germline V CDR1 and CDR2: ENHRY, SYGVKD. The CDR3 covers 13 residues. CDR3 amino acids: CAISASPNTEAFF.

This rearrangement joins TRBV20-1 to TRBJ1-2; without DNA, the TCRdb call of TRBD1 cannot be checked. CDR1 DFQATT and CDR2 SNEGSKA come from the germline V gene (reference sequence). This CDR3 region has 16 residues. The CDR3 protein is CSARAPVGQINYGYTF.

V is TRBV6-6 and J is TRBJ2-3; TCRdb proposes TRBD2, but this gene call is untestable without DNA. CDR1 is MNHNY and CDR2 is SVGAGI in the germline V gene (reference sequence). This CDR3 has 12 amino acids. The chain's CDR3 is CASSLLANTQYF.

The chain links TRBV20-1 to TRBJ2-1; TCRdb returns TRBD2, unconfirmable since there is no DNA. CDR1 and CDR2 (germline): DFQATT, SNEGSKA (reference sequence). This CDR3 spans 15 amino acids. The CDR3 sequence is CSASLTSGRKHEQFF.

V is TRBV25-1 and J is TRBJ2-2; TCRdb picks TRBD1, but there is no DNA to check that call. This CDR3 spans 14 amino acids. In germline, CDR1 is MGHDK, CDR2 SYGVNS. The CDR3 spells CATRTGSFPGELFF. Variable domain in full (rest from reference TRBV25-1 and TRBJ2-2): EADIYQTPRYLVIGTGKKITLECSQTMGHDKMYWYQQDPGMELHLIHYSYGVNSTEKGDLSSESTVSRIRTEHFPLTLESARPSHTSQYLCATRTGSFPGELFFGEGSRLTVL.

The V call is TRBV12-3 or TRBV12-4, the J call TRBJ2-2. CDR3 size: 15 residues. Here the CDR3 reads CASSLVHRNTGELFF.

Here the CDR3 reads CASSLGGFSAGYTF. The chain couples TRBV27 to TRBJ1-2; TCRdb proposes TRBD1, but this gene call is untestable without DNA. The germline V gene has CDR1 MNHEY and CDR2 SMNVEV (reference sequence). The CDR3 contains 14 residues.

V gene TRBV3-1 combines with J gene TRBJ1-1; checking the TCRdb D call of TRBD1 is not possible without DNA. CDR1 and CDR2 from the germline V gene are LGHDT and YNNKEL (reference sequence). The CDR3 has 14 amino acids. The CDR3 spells CASSREGRNTEAFF. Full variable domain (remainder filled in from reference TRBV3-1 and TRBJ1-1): DTAVSQTPKYLVTQMGNDKSIKCEQNLGHDTMYWYKQDSKKFLKIMFSYNNKELIINETVPNRFSPKSPDKAHLNLHINSLELGDSAVYFCASSREGRNTEAFFGQGTRLTVV.

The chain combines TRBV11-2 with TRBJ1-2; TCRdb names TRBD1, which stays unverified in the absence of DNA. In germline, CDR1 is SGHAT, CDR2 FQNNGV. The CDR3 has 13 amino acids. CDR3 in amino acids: CASSLTDQYGYTF. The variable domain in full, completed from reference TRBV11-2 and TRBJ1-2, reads EAGVAQSPRYKIIEKRQSVAFWCNPISGHATLYWYQQILGQGPKLLIQFQNNGVVDDSQLPKDRFSAERLKGVDSTLKIQPAKLEDSAVYLCASSLTDQYGYTFGSGTRLTVV.

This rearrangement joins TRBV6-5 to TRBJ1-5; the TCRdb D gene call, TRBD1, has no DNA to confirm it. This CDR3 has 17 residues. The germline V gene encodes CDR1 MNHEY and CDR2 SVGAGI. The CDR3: CASSSRRGQGSNQPQHF.

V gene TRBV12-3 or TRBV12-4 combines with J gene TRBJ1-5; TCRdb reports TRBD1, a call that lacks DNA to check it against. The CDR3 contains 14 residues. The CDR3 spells CASSGTVSNQPQHF.

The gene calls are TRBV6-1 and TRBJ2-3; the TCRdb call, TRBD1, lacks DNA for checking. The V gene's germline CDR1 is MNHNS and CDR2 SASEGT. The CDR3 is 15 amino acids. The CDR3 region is CASSRQGRSTDTQYF.

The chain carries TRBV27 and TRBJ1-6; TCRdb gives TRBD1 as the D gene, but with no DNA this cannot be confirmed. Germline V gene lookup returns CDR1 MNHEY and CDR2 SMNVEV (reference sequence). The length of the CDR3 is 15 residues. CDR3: CASSTTWGSNSPLHF.

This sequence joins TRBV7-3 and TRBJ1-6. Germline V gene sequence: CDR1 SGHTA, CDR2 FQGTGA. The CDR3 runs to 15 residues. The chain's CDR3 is CASSLFGQNNSPLHF.

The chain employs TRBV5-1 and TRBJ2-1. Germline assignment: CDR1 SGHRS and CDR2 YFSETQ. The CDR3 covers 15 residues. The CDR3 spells CASSLEWTPYNEQFF.

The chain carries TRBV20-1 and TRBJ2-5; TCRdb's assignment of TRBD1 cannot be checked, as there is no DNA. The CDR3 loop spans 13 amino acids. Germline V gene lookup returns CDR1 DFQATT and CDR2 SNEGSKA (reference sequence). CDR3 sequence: CSAGTGGTETQYF.

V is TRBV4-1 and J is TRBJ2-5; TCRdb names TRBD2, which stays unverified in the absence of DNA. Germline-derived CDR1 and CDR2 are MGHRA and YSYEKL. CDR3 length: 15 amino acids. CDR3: CAPLMASGNQETQYF.

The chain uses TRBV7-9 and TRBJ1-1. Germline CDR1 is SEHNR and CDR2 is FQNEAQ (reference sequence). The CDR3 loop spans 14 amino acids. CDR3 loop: CASSFPRRDTEAFF.

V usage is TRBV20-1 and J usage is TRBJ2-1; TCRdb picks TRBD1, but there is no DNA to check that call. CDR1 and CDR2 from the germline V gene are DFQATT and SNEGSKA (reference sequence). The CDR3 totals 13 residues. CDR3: CSATLDRINEQFF.

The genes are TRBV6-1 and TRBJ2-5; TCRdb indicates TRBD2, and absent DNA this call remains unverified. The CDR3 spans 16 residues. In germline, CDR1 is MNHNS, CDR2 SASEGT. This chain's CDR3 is CASSEGLAGGQETQYF.